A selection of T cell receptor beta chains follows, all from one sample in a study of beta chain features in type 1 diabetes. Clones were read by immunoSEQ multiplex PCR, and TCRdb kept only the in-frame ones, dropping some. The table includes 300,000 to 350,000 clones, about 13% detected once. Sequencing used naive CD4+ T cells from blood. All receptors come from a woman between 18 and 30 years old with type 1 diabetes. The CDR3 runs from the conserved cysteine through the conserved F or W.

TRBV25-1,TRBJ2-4,CASSEYPSWLAKNIQYF
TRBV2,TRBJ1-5,CASSEERVSNQPQHF
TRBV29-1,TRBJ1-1,CSAKRGLGTEAFF
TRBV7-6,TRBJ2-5,CASSIGSGEETQYF
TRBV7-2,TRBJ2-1,CASSPPGGPYNEQFF
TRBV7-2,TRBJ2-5,CASSFRQAETQYF
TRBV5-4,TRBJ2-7,CASSRTGGGYEQYF
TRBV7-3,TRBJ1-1,CASSLDMNTEAFF
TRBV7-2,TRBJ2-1,CASSYDSLENEQFF
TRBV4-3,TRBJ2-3,CASSQGTGLGDTQYF
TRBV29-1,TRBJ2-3,CSVEGRLALDTQYF
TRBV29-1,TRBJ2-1,CSVGTGDPGNEQFF
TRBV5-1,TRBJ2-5,CASSVAGTSGTTQYF
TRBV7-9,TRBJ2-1,CASSTVLAGVSKYHEQFF
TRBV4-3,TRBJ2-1,CASSQDNGLAGDRSVNEQFF
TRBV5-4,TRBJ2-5,CASSLAKEHFPKMLYF
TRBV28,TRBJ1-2,CASNPGGGRAYGYTF
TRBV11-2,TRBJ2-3,CASDRDTQYF
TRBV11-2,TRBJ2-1,CASSLDHSYNEQFF
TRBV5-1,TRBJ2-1,CASSHRDSSYNEQFF